The next 30 T cell receptor beta chains were all read from a single sample in a study of response to subunit inactivated influenza vaccine (dated by TCRdb to the late 2010s). Receptor libraries were prepared by RT-PCR. The reads were generated on an Illumina HiSeq 2500. The public sequencing data were trimmed at Q25 with fastp and processed into clonotypes with MiXCR by TCRdb, which kept only in-frame beta chains. Each CDR3 protein appears once, grouped with its most common genes and DNA. The sample yields roughly 550,000 distinct CDR3 sequences; 20% to 25% were counted once. 2.5% to 3% of the sample comes from the top ten. This sample also appeared in a second study, on T cells expressing NK-cell markers. Per the second study: 5'RACE template switching, by which a universal primer site and unique molecular identifiers were added, was used to make TCR beta cDNA libraries.

Material: CD4+ T cells sorted from PBMCs, obtained less than 13 days after vaccination. The receptors here all came from a man between 50 and 59 years old who received an inactivated influenza vaccine. Donor details come from another sample of the same person, matched by shared clones.

The rearrangement links TRBV24-1 to TRBJ2-2; D gene unclear. V gave up 5 bases and J gave up 0 bases, with 6 bases separating them. The CDR3 is made up of 14 amino acids. The germline V gene encodes CDR1 KGHDR and CDR2 SFDVKD. CDR3 in amino acids: CATSVESNTGELFF. CDR3 coding DNA: TGTGCCACCAGTGTAGAATCGAACACCGGGGAGCTGTTTTTT.

This clonotype appeared many times. The gene calls are TRBV5-1 and TRBJ2-3, with D uncertain. Trimming shortened V by 4 bases and J by 10 bases, and 10 bases separated the two germline ends. Germline values: CDR1 SGHRS, CDR2 YFSETQ. The CDR3 runs 11 residues. The CDR3 loop is CASSDTSPQYF. The CDR3 nucleotides read TGCGCCAGCAGCGACACATCACCGCAGTATTTT. Using reference TRBV5-1 and TRBJ2-3 for the parts outside the CDR3, the full variable domain is KAGVTQTPRYLIKTRGQQVTLSCSPISGHRSVSWYQQTPGQGLQFLFEYFSETQRNKGNFPGRFSGRQFSNSRSEMNVSTLELGDSALYLCASSDTSPQYFGPGTRLTVL.

This clonotype was seen many times. The chain couples TRBV5-1 to TRBJ1-1; D not resolved. Germline CDR1 SGHRS, CDR2 YFSETQ. This CDR3 is built from 14 residues. The V end was cut by 0 bases, the J end by 1 base, with 7 bases between. The CDR3 is CASSLEPANTEAFF. CDR3 DNA sequence: TGCGCCAGCAGCTTGGAGCCGGCGAACACTGAAGCTTTCTTT.

The J gene is TRBJ1-1, the V gene TRBV3-1; D call uncertain. The length of the CDR3 is 15 residues. The germline V gene has CDR1 LGHDT and CDR2 YNNKEL (reference sequence). Trimming removed 5 bases at V and 4 bases at J, with 17 bases between. The DNA of the CDR3 is TGTGCCAGCAGCAACCGGAGGGAAAGGGTCACTGAAGCTTTCTTT. Amino acids: CASSNRRERVTEAFF.

There are a few counts of this clonotype. This chain links TRBV7-8 with TRBJ1-1; no clear D gene. Germline lookup yields CDR1 SGHVS and CDR2 FQNEAQ. V was cut by 1 base and J by 5 bases, with 14 bases left in between. The CDR3 runs 15 residues. The DNA for the CDR3 is TGTGCCAGCAGCTTAGGCCAAGGCAGGATAACTGAAGCTTTCTTT. Amino acid sequence: CASSLGQGRITEAFF.

V gene TRBV20-1 combines with J gene TRBJ1-5; D perhaps matches TRBD1 (6 bases). CDR1 and CDR2 (germline): DFQATT, SNEGSKA (reference sequence). The CDR3 extends over 14 amino acids. The V and J ends lost 6 bases and 9 bases respectively, with 21 bases between them. The CDR3 protein is CSAQGQYSMVPQHF. The CDR3 bases are TGCAGTGCACAAGGACAGTACAGTATGGTGCCCCAGCATTTT.

The gene calls are TRBV5-6 and TRBJ2-5; TRBD1 agrees at 8 bases. With 4 bases clipped from V and 5 bases from J, the junction kept 10 bases outside the gene matches. This CDR3 comprises 15 residues. The germline V gene encodes CDR1 SGHDT and CDR2 YYEEEE. The CDR3 DNA is TGTGCCAGCAGCCTTTGGACAGGGTTTGGGGAGACCCAGTACTTC. Translating it yields CASSLWTGFGETQYF.

This clonotype showed up just a few times. V gene TRBV5-1 combines with J gene TRBJ2-3, with D uncertain. Between the trimmed V and J ends, which lost 3 bases and 6 bases, there was a span of 8 bases. CDR3 length equals 12 residues. The germline gives CDR1 SGHRS, CDR2 YFSETQ. The CDR3 DNA is TGCGCCAGCAGCTGGTCCCGCGATACGCAGTATTTT. Translating it yields CASSWSRDTQYF.

Here the CDR3 reads CASSAGATYEQYF. The CDR3 bases are TGTGCCAGCAGTGCAGGAGCTACCTACGAGCAGTACTTC. V and J are TRBV6-1 and TRBJ2-7; D not certain. Germline CDR1 reads MNHNS; CDR2 reads SASEGT. The CDR3 totals 13 residues. The ends were cut back, 4 bases at V and 2 bases at J, with 9 bases in the middle.

This clonotype has more than one count but fewer than ten. The rearrangement links TRBV5-4 to TRBJ2-2; 7 positions match TRBD1. The CDR3 has 15 residues. The V and J ends lost 4 bases and 4 bases, in that order; junction bases with no gene match: 7. Germline V gene sequence: CDR1 SGHNT, CDR2 YYREEE (reference sequence). The CDR3: CASSPGGDSTGELFF. In DNA form, the CDR3 reads TGTGCCAGCAGCCCCGGTGGGGACAGCACCGGGGAGCTGTTTTTT.

This rearrangement joins TRBV12-3 or TRBV12-4 to TRBJ2-2; 7 bases align to TRBD1. The length of the CDR3 is 15 residues. Trimming cost V 3 bases and J 4 bases; bases outside gene matches: 5. The DNA of the CDR3 is TGTGCCAGCAGTTTGACAGGGATAGGCACCGGGGAGCTGTTTTTT. Amino acid sequence: CASSLTGIGTGELFF.

Of note for this clonotype: At one end, the junction sequence differs from germline, possibly due to a read error. V usage is TRBV28 and J usage is TRBJ2-7; 8 bases line up with TRBD1. The CDR3 contains 11 residues. In germline, CDR1 is MDHEN, CDR2 SYDVKM. The CDR3 nucleotides are TGTGCCAGCAGTCGACAGGGGTTAGTTGTTTTC. This encodes CASSRQGLVVF.

This clonotype showed up just a few times. The V call is TRBV27, the J call TRBJ2-7; D is undetermined. V lost 6 bases and J lost 2, with 14 bases in between. Per germline, CDR1 MNHEY and CDR2 SMNVEV (reference sequence). The CDR3 covers 14 residues. DNA of the CDR3: TGTGCCAGCAGCAAATCAAACCTGGCCTACGAGCAGTACTTC. Translation: CASSKSNLAYEQYF.

This clonotype has more than one count but fewer than ten. The chain recombines TRBV5-1 with TRBJ2-3; unclear D gene. With 2 bases removed from V and 0 bases from J, the gap between germline ends came to 7 bases. The CDR3 spans 14 residues. The germline V gene has CDR1 SGHRS and CDR2 YFSETQ. The CDR3: CASSFSRSTDTQYF. The DNA of the CDR3 is TGCGCCAGCAGCTTCTCGCGGAGCACAGATACGCAGTATTTT.

Only a few counts were recorded for this clonotype. The rearrangement links TRBV4-1 to TRBJ2-5; 12 nucleotides line up with TRBD2. The germline CDR1 and CDR2 sequences are MGHRA and YSYEKL. The V and J ends lost 2 bases and 2 bases, in that order; junction bases with no gene match: 9. The CDR3 consists of 18 residues. The CDR3 spells CASSQTLTSGGLQETQYF. The DNA of the CDR3 is TGCGCCAGCAGCCAAACCCTGACTAGCGGGGGCCTTCAAGAGACCCAGTACTTC.

The chain combines TRBV5-1 with TRBJ2-7; D may be TRBD2 (5 bases). Trimming cost V 3 bases and J 5 bases, with 15 bases left between them. The CDR3 runs to 14 residues. Germline assignment: CDR1 SGHRS and CDR2 YFSETQ. CDR3 region: CASSSGIQRDEQYF. As DNA, the CDR3 is TGCGCCAGCAGCTCGGGGATACAACGCGACGAGCAGTACTTC. Variable domain in full (rest from reference TRBV5-1 and TRBJ2-7): KAGVTQTPRYLIKTRGQQVTLSCSPISGHRSVSWYQQTPGQGLQFLFEYFSETQRNKGNFPGRFSGRQFSNSRSEMNVSTLELGDSALYLCASSSGIQRDEQYFGPGTRLTVT.

This clonotype was detected only a few times. The chain joins TRBV6-1 to TRBJ2-7; 12 bases are a match to TRBD1. V dropped 3 bases and J dropped 4; count of bases not matched to a gene: 4. This CDR3 region has 15 residues. Per germline, CDR1 MNHNS and CDR2 SASEGT. The CDR3 protein is CASSERDRGQYEQYF. The CDR3 DNA is TGTGCCAGCAGTGAGAGGGACAGGGGGCAATACGAGCAGTACTTC.

This clonotype was counted between two and nine times. The rearrangement joins TRBV20-1 to TRBJ2-7, with TRBD1 matching 8 bases. Germline V gives CDR1 DFQATT, CDR2 SNEGSKA (reference sequence). The CDR3 sequence is 14 residues long. J lost 7 bases, V lost 2 bases, and 10 bases had no gene match. The CDR3, as DNA: TGCAGTGCTAGAAAGTTGCAGGGGGCGGGAGAGCAGTACTTC. Its translation: CSARKLQGAGEQYF.

The chain links TRBV14 to TRBJ2-2; D is unclear. The CDR3 has 14 residues. V dropped 2 bases and J dropped 8 bases, with 12 bases sitting between them. CDR1 SGHDN and CDR2 FVKESK come from the germline V gene. The CDR3 here is CASSQLPTLGELFF. CDR3 in DNA: TGTGCCAGCAGCCAATTACCCACGCTGGGGGAGCTGTTTTTT.

The chain employs TRBV11-1 and TRBJ2-5; 8 nucleotides match TRBD1. The V segment lost 5 bases and the J segment 4 bases; nucleotides outside the gene matches: 6. The CDR3 runs to 14 residues. Germline assignment: CDR1 SGHAT and CDR2 FQDESV (reference sequence). The chain's CDR3 is CASSGRTGTETQYF. The CDR3 DNA follows: TGTGCCAGCAGCGGGCGGACAGGGACAGAGACCCAGTACTTC.

This CDR3 is CSAISQESSNQPQHF. DNA of the CDR3: TGCAGTGCTATATCTCAAGAGTCTAGCAATCAGCCCCAGCATTTT. The chain uses TRBV20-1 and TRBJ1-5; no firm D call. The CDR3 extends over 15 amino acids. Germline lookup yields CDR1 DFQATT and CDR2 SNEGSKA (reference sequence). The germline V and J ends were trimmed by 4 bases and 0 bases, with 13 bases remaining between them.

This clonotype appeared a few times. At one end the junction does not follow the germline gene, possibly because of a read error. The rearrangement uses TRBV12-3 or TRBV12-4 and TRBJ1-1; no reliable D call. This CDR3 has 13 amino acids. The CDR3: CASSLRVPTEPFF. CDR3 DNA: TGTGCCAGCAGTTTAAGGGTTCCCACTGAACCTTTCTTT.

The chain combines TRBV6-2 or TRBV6-3 with TRBJ2-1, with D possibly matching TRBD2 (6 bases). V lost 0 bases, J lost 1 base, and 13 bases lay in between. The V gene's germline CDR1 is MNHEY and CDR2 SVGEGT. The CDR3 length is 17 residues. The CDR3 nucleotides read TGTGCCAGCAGTTACTCGATTAGCGGTTTGTCCTACAATGAGCAGTTCTTC. Its protein product is CASSYSISGLSYNEQFF.

This chain connects TRBV28 to TRBJ2-4; D possibly matches TRBD1 or TRBD2 (6 bases each). CDR3 length: 16 residues. The ends were cut back, 3 bases at V and 3 bases at J, with 15 bases in the middle. The germline gives CDR1 MDHEN, CDR2 SYDVKM. This CDR3 reads CASSFGGGLIKNIQYF. CDR3 nucleotide sequence: TGTGCCAGCAGTTTCGGAGGGGGTCTAATCAAAAACATTCAGTACTTC.

This clonotype was seen at least ten times. V and J are TRBV20-1 and TRBJ2-2, with TRBD2 matching 8 bases. The J segment lost 7 bases and the V segment lost 0 bases, leaving 4 bases of the junction unmatched. The CDR3 covers 14 residues. Per germline, CDR1 DFQATT and CDR2 SNEGSKA (reference sequence). CDR3 region: CSAREAGVDGELFF. CDR3 DNA: TGCAGTGCTAGAGAAGCGGGAGTTGACGGGGAGCTGTTTTTT.

This clonotype has more than one count but fewer than ten. The chain uses TRBV20-1 and TRBJ2-3, with 12 bases aligning to TRBD2. The V and J ends lost 4 bases and 0 bases, in that order; junction bases with no gene match: 8. Per germline, CDR1 DFQATT and CDR2 SNEGSKA (reference sequence). The CDR3 consists of 17 residues. As DNA, the CDR3 is TGCAGTGCTATAACTAGCGGGGGGATATCCAGCACAGATACGCAGTATTTT. This encodes CSAITSGGISSTDTQYF.

V usage is TRBV3-1 and J usage is TRBJ2-1; TRBD1 matches at 12 bases. The CDR3 totals 16 residues. V lost 0 bases, J lost 9 bases, and 6 bases stayed unmatched. Looked up from germline, CDR1 is LGHDT and CDR2 is YNNKEL (reference sequence). CDR3 in DNA: TGTGCCAGCAGCCAAGACCGGGACAGGGGGCGAAGTGAGCAGTTCTTC. Encoded protein: CASSQDRDRGRSEQFF.

The rearrangement links TRBV4-1 to TRBJ1-4; D is perhaps TRBD1 (5 bases). The CDR3 is made up of 15 amino acids. Between the trimmed V and J ends, which lost 0 bases and 8 bases, there was a span of 13 bases. Germline V gives CDR1 MGHRA, CDR2 YSYEKL. CDR3 DNA: TGCGCCAGCAGCCAAGATTGGGGCCGGAGAGAAAAACTGTTTTTT. It yields the protein CASSQDWGRREKLFF.

This clonotype was detected a few times. The genes are TRBV19 and TRBJ2-1; perhaps TRBD1 as D (6 bases). The CDR3 totals 14 residues. The germline gives CDR1 LNHDA, CDR2 SQIVND (reference sequence). Trimming took 7 bases from V and 4 from J, leaving 14 bases between them. The DNA of the CDR3 is TGTGCCAGTAACAGGGAAATCCATTACAATGAGCAGTTCTTC. It encodes CASNREIHYNEQFF.

In DNA, the CDR3 is TGTGCCAGCAGTTTAGAGGACAGGAACACTGAAGCTTTCTTT. It specifies CASSLEDRNTEAFF. The J gene is TRBJ1-1, the V gene TRBV28, with a tentative D call TRBD1 (6 bases). The germline V and J ends were trimmed by 2 bases and 1 base, with 8 bases remaining between them. Germline V gene sequence: CDR1 MDHEN, CDR2 SYDVKM. There are 14 residues in the CDR3.